The following is a T cell receptor beta chain sequence with its context. This entry belongs to a study of control samples from healthy donors and cancer patients. The CDR3 is 15 residues long. The germline gives CDR1 MDHEN, CDR2 SYDVKM. V dropped 2 bases and J dropped 2; count of bases not matched to a gene: 4. Profiled with immunoSEQ multiplex PCR; TCRdb holds only in-frame clones, not every one. The sample consists of some 150,000 clones, just under 95% of them appearing once. Sequencing was done on a sample of blood. The rearrangement joins TRBV28 to TRBJ2-3; 7 bases are shared with TRBD2. This clonotype originated in a man aged 35-49 years in good health. CDR3 nucleotide sequence: TGTGCCAGCAGTTTAGAGGGGAGGGCCACAGATACGCAGTATTTT. Its protein product is CASSLEGRATDTQYF. Complete variable domain (other parts from reference TRBV28 and TRBJ2-3): DVKVTQSSRYLVKRTGEKVFLECVQDMDHENMFWYRQDPGLGLRLIYFSYDVKMKEKGDIPEGYSVSREKKERFSLILESASTNQTSMYLCASSLEGRATDTQYFGPGTRLTVL.